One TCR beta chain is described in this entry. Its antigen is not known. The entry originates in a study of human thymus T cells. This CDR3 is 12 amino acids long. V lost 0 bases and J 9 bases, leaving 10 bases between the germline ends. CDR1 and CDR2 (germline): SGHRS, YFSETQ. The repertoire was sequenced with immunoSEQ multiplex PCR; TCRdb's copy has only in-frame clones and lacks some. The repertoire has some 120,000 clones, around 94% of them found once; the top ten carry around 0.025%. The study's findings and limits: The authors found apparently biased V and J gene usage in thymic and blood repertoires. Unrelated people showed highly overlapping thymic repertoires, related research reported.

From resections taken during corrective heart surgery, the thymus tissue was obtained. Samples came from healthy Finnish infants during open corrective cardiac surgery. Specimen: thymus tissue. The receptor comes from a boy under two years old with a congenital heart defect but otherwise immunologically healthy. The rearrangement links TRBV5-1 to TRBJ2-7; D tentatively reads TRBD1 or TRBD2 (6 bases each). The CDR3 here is CASSLGGAGQYF. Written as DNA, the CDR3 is TGCGCCAGCAGCTTGGGGGGGGCCGGGCAGTACTTC.